Each of the 10 T cell receptor beta chains below was sequenced from the same sample in a study of blood T cell repertoires in COVID-19 (dated by TCRdb to 2019 to 2021). The library was produced with the immunoSEQ multiplex PCR assay. Held by TCRdb, this immuneACCESS table contains in-frame sequences only and omits some clones. Under half of the omission traces to an unresolved V gene where checked; the cause of the rest is unknown. This sample has approximately 430,000 clones in its table, and about nine tenths of those were observed once. The biggest ten clones account for almost 1.5% of the sample. The sample consisted of peripheral blood. These TCRs come from a woman aged 25-40 years with active or convalescent COVID-19.

This rearrangement joins TRBV27 to TRBJ2-5, with 7 bases identical to TRBD2. The CDR3 sequence is 13 residues long. J lost 1 base, V lost 6 bases, and 2 bases had no gene match. CDR1 is MNHEY, CDR2 SMNVEV, per germline (reference sequence). Here the CDR3 reads CASRRLAQETQYF. The CDR3 nucleotides are TGTGCCAGCAGAAGACTAGCCCAAGAGACCCAGTACTTC.

This clone appeared a single time. The chain is built from TRBV29-1 and TRBJ2-1; perhaps TRBD1 as D (5 bases). V lost 4 bases and J 5 bases, leaving 12 bases between the germline ends. Germline lookup yields CDR1 SQVTM and CDR2 ANQGSEA. The CDR3 runs 13 residues. The CDR3 nucleotides are TGCAGCGTTGTACAGGAAGGAGACAATGAGCAGTTCTTC. This encodes CSVVQEGDNEQFF.

V is TRBV2 and J is TRBJ1-5; no clear D. This CDR3 has 15 amino acids. Germline values: CDR1 SNHLY, CDR2 FYNNEI. Deletions cut 3 bases from V and 5 bases from J, with 14 bases between. CDR3 bases: TGTGCCAGCAGTGAGGTGGTTGGGCCTTATCAGCCCCAGCATTTT. It is translated as CASSEVVGPYQPQHF.

The rearrangement joins TRBV6-1 to TRBJ2-7; the match to TRBD1 covers 8 bases. The germline CDR1 and CDR2 sequences are MNHNS and SASEGT. The V segment lost 3 bases and the J segment 7 bases; nucleotides outside the gene matches: 5. The CDR3 covers 13 residues. The CDR3 spells CASSEDRDGEQYF. CDR3 DNA sequence: TGTGCCAGCAGTGAGGACAGGGATGGGGAGCAGTACTTC.

The chain has TRBV27 and TRBJ2-7, with 8 positions matching TRBD1. Germline lookup yields CDR1 MNHEY and CDR2 SMNVEV (reference sequence). J was trimmed by 2 bases and V by 6 bases; bases with no gene match: 6. This CDR3 region has 14 residues. CDR3 in DNA: TGTGCCAGCAGGGGGGGACAGGACGCCTACGAGCAGTACTTC. Translated: CASRGGQDAYEQYF.

J is TRBJ1-1 and V is TRBV23-1; TRBD1 agrees at 8 bases. TRBV23-1 is an ORF; its function is uncertain. The V and J ends lost 6 bases and 3 bases, in that order; junction bases with no gene match: 6. This CDR3 spans 14 amino acids. The CDR3 sequence is CASSPRGRDTEAFF. CDR3 in DNA: TGCGCCAGCAGCCCCAGGGGGCGAGACACTGAAGCTTTCTTT.

The J gene is TRBJ1-3, the V gene TRBV19, with D possibly matching TRBD1 (5 bases). The V and J ends lost 5 bases and 2 bases respectively, with 10 bases between them. CDR1 is LNHDA and CDR2 is SQIVND in the germline V gene (reference sequence). This CDR3 region has 14 residues. DNA for the CDR3: TGTGCCAGTAGTCGGGGGATAGCTGGAAACACCATATATTTT. It encodes CASSRGIAGNTIYF.

This clone was detected once. This chain joins TRBV12-5 and TRBJ1-5; the D is unclear. Germline V CDR1 and CDR2: LGHNT, FRNRAP. V lost 6 bases and J lost 3, with 3 bases in between. The CDR3 covers 11 residues. In nucleotides, the CDR3 is TGTGCTAGTGGAGCCAATCAGCCCCAGCATTTT. It translates to CASGANQPQHF.

This clone was picked up one time. Written as DNA, the CDR3 is TGTGCCAGCAGAGACGGACAGGGCCTTGCCAAAAACATTCAGTACTTC. It specifies CASRDGQGLAKNIQYF. This sequence joins TRBV27 and TRBJ2-4; 8 positions match TRBD1. The CDR3 is made up of 16 amino acids. Trimming took 6 bases from V and 1 from J; bases not matched to a gene: 8. CDR1 is MNHEY, CDR2 SMNVEV, per germline (reference sequence).

The rearrangement uses TRBV6-5 and TRBJ1-5; D perhaps matches TRBD1 (6 bases). This CDR3 spans 15 amino acids. Germline V gives CDR1 MNHEY, CDR2 SVGAGI. Between the trimmed V and J ends, which lost 6 bases and 0 bases, there was a span of 12 bases. CDR3 nucleotides: TGTGCCAGCAGACTAGGACAGTATAGCAATCAGCCCCAGCATTTT. Residues: CASRLGQYSNQPQHF.